This TCR beta chain was captured in a study of blood T cell repertoires in COVID-19. The CDR3 runs 12 residues. Trimming cost V 0 bases and J 11 bases, with 8 bases left between them. Data came from immunoSEQ multiplex PCR; TCRdb stores just in-frame clones and leaves some out. The table includes fewer than 600,000 clones, around 87% detected once. V and J are TRBV12-3 or TRBV12-4 and TRBJ2-1, with D maybe TRBD2 (5 bases). The sample comprised PBMCs or T cells enriched from blood (not recorded which). The sequence came from a woman aged 35 to 49 who had recovered from COVID-19. This CDR3 reads CASSLARAKQFF. CDR3 bases: TGTGCCAGCAGTTTAGCGCGGGCGAAGCAGTTCTTC.